These 17 T cell receptor beta chains originate from one sample sequenced in a study of T-cell memory formation after mild COVID-19. TCRdb passed the 5' RACE reads through MiXCR, listing each CDR3 protein once. The table has about 400,000 distinct CDR3 sequences, 24% seen once; the top ten hold about 8.7%. The sequenced sample consisted of PBMCs or a T cell subset sorted from them (not recorded which). The receptors here all came from an adult woman who had mild COVID-19 (a few samples of this study predate the infection). Cell type and time point are not known.

The CDR3 region has the DNA TGTGCCAGCAGCGGCACTAGCCAAGAGACCCAGTACTTC. Translation gives CASSGTSQETQYF. The chain combines TRBV12-3 or TRBV12-4 with TRBJ2-5, with D possibly TRBD2 on 5 matching bases. The CDR3 is made up of 13 amino acids. Trimming took 6 bases from V and 1 from J, leaving 9 bases between them.

The chain has TRBV6-2 or TRBV6-3 and TRBJ2-1, with D possibly being TRBD1 (5 bases). Trimming cost V 6 bases and J 0 bases, with 18 bases left between them. This CDR3 spans 17 amino acids. Germline V gene lookup returns CDR1 MNHEY and CDR2 SVGEGT. DNA of the CDR3: TGTGCCAGCAGAAACCATAGAACAGGAAGCTCCTACAATGAGCAGTTCTTC. As protein: CASRNHRTGSSYNEQFF.

This clonotype turned up a few times. V and J are TRBV12-3 or TRBV12-4 and TRBJ2-1; 10 nucleotides agree with TRBD2. The CDR3 totals 16 residues. Trimming cost V 2 bases and J 7 bases; bases outside gene matches: 8. The DNA of the CDR3 is TGTGCCAGCAGTTTATGGGCTAGCGGGAGTGGGAATGAGCAGTTCTTC. Its protein product is CASSLWASGSGNEQFF.

This sequence joins TRBV29-1 and TRBJ1-5; D is undetermined. The CDR3 extends over 13 amino acids. From germline, CDR1 is SQVTM and CDR2 ANQGSEA. V was trimmed by 7 bases and J by 5 bases, leaving 15 bases between them. CDR3: CSAADTADQPQHF. The CDR3 DNA reads TGCAGCGCCGCAGACACAGCCGATCAGCCCCAGCATTTT.

In this sample, this clonotype turned up a few times. The chain uses TRBV7-9 and TRBJ2-5; D is unclear. The V and J ends lost 1 base and 8 bases respectively, with 17 bases between them. The CDR3 is 15 residues long. Germline CDR1 is SEHNR and CDR2 is FQNEAQ (reference sequence). Written as DNA, the CDR3 is TGTGCCAGCAGCTTAGAATTCGCGGCTATCGCTACCCAGTACTTC. Protein sequence: CASSLEFAAIATQYF.

The V and J genes are TRBV27 and TRBJ2-2; 7 bases agree with TRBD1. The CDR3 is 15 amino acids. Germline V gene lookup returns CDR1 MNHEY and CDR2 SMNVEV (reference sequence). The V gene end was trimmed by 4 bases and the J gene end by 1 base; junction bases not matched to a gene: 3. The CDR3, as DNA: TGTGCCAGCAGTTCCTACAGGGGGAACACCGGGGAGCTGTTTTTT. Protein sequence: CASSSYRGNTGELFF.

This clonotype appeared a few times. The rearrangement joins TRBV7-3 to TRBJ2-7; D is perhaps TRBD1 or TRBD2 (5 bases each). V shed 1 base and J shed 3 bases, with 13 bases lying between them. Germline V gene lookup returns CDR1 SGHTA and CDR2 FQGTGA. The CDR3 extends over 15 amino acids. The CDR3 sequence: CASSLNPGPGYEQYF. CDR3 in DNA: TGTGCCAGCAGCTTAAATCCGGGGCCAGGCTACGAGCAGTACTTC.

This clonotype was recorded a few times. This chain links TRBV6-6 with TRBJ1-5; TRBD1 is a possible D gene (5 bases). CDR1 is MNHNY, CDR2 SVGAGI, per germline (reference sequence). The CDR3 consists of 12 residues. Trimming took 6 bases from V and 4 from J, leaving 7 bases between them. CDR3 DNA: TGTGCCAGCAGGACAGAGAATCAGCCCCAGCATTTT. Translated: CASRTENQPQHF.

This chain links TRBV4-3 with TRBJ1-4, with a weak D call TRBD1 (6 bases). The germline gives CDR1 LGHNA, CDR2 YSLEER. The V end lost 1 base, the J end lost 5 bases, and 14 bases lay between the germline ends. CDR3 length equals 16 residues. The DNA of the CDR3 is TGCGCCAGCAGCCAAGGGGCGGGGGCGATGAATGAAAAACTGTTTTTT. It codes for CASSQGAGAMNEKLFF.

The V call is TRBV7-9, the J call TRBJ1-6; D possibly corresponds to TRBD1 (6 bases). CDR1 and CDR2 from the germline V gene are SEHNR and FQNEAQ (reference sequence). With 5 bases removed from V and 9 bases from J, the gap between germline ends came to 14 bases. This CDR3 has 14 amino acids. CDR3 loop: CASSRATGISPLHF. The CDR3 DNA reads as TGTGCCAGCAGCCGAGCCACAGGGATTTCACCCCTCCACTTT. Drawing the rest from reference TRBV7-9 and TRBJ1-6, the complete variable domain is DTGVSQNPRHKITKRGQNVTFRCDPISEHNRLYWYRQTLGQGPEFLTYFQNEAQLEKSRLLSDRFSAERPKGSFSTLEIQRTEQGDSAMYLCASSRATGISPLHFGNGTRLTVT.

The chain combines TRBV12-3 or TRBV12-4 with TRBJ1-1; the D gene is possibly TRBD1 (5 bases). The CDR3 contains 14 residues. V was cut by 5 bases and J by 8 bases, with 18 bases left in between. As DNA, the CDR3 is TGTGCCAGCAGTCCCAGATCCCAGGGCTTAGAAGCTTTCTTT. It is translated as CASSPRSQGLEAFF.

This rearrangement joins TRBV7-2 to TRBJ2-7; 10 nucleotides match TRBD2. CDR3 length: 15 amino acids. Germline CDR1 is SGHTA and CDR2 is FQGNSA. V lost 5 bases, J lost 2 bases, and 6 bases stayed unmatched. CDR3 nucleotide sequence: TGTGCCAGCAGCCCAAGGACTAGCGGAACCTACGAGCAGTACTTC. This encodes CASSPRTSGTYEQYF.

The chain joins TRBV7-3 to TRBJ2-5; 7 positions agree with TRBD2. Germline V gene sequence: CDR1 SGHTA, CDR2 FQGTGA. The CDR3 loop spans 13 amino acids. V gave up 3 bases and J gave up 5 bases; unmatched junction bases: 3. CDR3 loop: CASSLRERETQYF. In DNA form, the CDR3 reads TGTGCCAGCAGCTTGCGGGAGAGGGAGACCCAGTACTTC.

This sequence joins TRBV29-1 and TRBJ2-3; D is ambiguous. This CDR3 region has 10 residues. The germline gives CDR1 SQVTM, CDR2 ANQGSEA. The V and J ends lost 4 bases and 8 bases respectively, with 7 bases between them. The CDR3 is CSVADATQYF. CDR3 nucleotides: TGCAGCGTTGCGGACGCTACGCAGTATTTT.

This clonotype was observed a few times. The chain joins TRBV6-2 or TRBV6-3 to TRBJ2-5; no clear D gene. Trimming cost V 7 bases and J 5 bases, with 20 bases left between them. Germline assignment: CDR1 MNHEY and CDR2 SVGEGT. The CDR3 spans 15 residues. The CDR3 region has the DNA TGTGCCAGCAAACCCACAAGGCAGGTTAAGGAGACCCAGTACTTC. Translating it yields CASKPTRQVKETQYF.

This clonotype was observed a few times. V usage is TRBV27 and J usage is TRBJ2-7, with 12 bases aligning to TRBD2. Germline CDR1 and CDR2: MNHEY and SMNVEV (reference sequence). The trim removed 5 bases at V and 3 bases at J, leaving 8 bases unmatched. The CDR3 spans 16 residues. CDR3 coding DNA: TGTGCCAGCAGTCCCATATTACTAGCGGGAGGCTACGAGCAGTACTTC. This codes for CASSPILLAGGYEQYF.

This chain uses TRBV5-5 with TRBJ2-7; possible D gene TRBD2, 6 bases. The CDR3 is made up of 14 amino acids. Deletions cut 3 bases from V and 0 bases from J, with 10 bases between. The germline CDR1 and CDR2 sequences are SGHKS and YYEKEE (reference sequence). CDR3 in DNA: TGTGCCAGCAGCTCCGCGGGACTCTCCTACGAGCAGTACTTC. Its translation is CASSSAGLSYEQYF.